This note documents a single TCR beta chain sequence. Its target antigen remains unknown. There are no base qualities to consult, and no much larger clone falls within one base. Fluorescence-activated cell sorting was used to pull naive CD4 T cells, meaning cells that were CD45RO-negative and CD62L-positive, out of the PBMCs. About 49 ml of fresh peripheral blood was drawn per donor, and PBMCs were isolated by Ficoll density centrifugation. Cell sorting was carried out on a FACSAria III instrument, and a purity above 95% was achieved for all samples. The sample is drawn from a study of human versus mouse CDR3 diversity and MHC coevolution (dated 2017 in TCRdb). For the wider study: The immunoSEQ assay was reported to detect one in 200,000 T cells and to minimize amplification bias from multiplex PCR. Across the mouse and human samples, each sample yielded between about 0.6 x 10^7 and 1.7 x 10^7 valid reads. As a reference point for TCR selection on multiple MHC II alleles, the study used human naive CD4 T cell repertoires and compared them against human-TCR-locus transgenic mice that have a single MHC II. The human cohort comprised three healthy volunteer blood donors, one aged 30 to 40, one aged 40 to 50 and one aged 60 to 70 at collection.

Paper-wide results and their limitations: iCHAO1 estimates gave humans the largest TCR beta repertoire, 1.5 million to 2 million clonotypes, attributed likely to selection by multiple MHC II molecules. On average, humans had more CDR3 deletions and insertions than mice did, pointing to greater exonuclease and TdT activity. Among all compared groups, two of the three human donors had the lowest clonal inequality scores. Because human T cells were selected on about 6 MHC II alleles, repertoire diversity was not considered directly comparable between humans and mice.

The germline V gene (reference sequence) provides CDR1 SEHNR and CDR2 FQNEAQ. Germline trimming amounts to 5 bases on V and 7 bases on J, with 12 as the count of junction bases outside the gene matches. The CDR3 holds 16 amino acids from the cysteine to the phenylalanine. Only the CDR3 DNA stays, 48 bases, in frame from base 1. Genomic DNA was extracted from the sorted cells using the QIAGEN blood and tissue kit and was quantified on a NanoDrop 1000. Using multiplex PCR of genomic DNA, the immunoSEQ platform deep sequenced and quantified the TCR alpha and beta chains. In the original analysis: Annotation of the TCR sequences relied on IMGT gene and region definitions. As a stand-in for the preselection repertoire, out-of-frame rearrangements were used and set against in-frame clonotypes. Repertoire size was estimated with the iCHAO1 estimator supplied with the immunoSEQ platform. A Gini index based on the Lorenz curve was applied to in-frame amino acid clonotypes to measure clonal inequality. Shared clonotypes were counted with the intersect function of the R package tcR, and similarity was scored with the Jaccard index. V, J and V-J usage frequencies went into a principal component analysis run with the R prcomp function, with no normalization applied. As stored in TCRdb, this immuneACCESS dataset retains in-frame rearrangements with V and J assigned. A fraction of the clones does not appear; measured against another copy, unresolved V genes explain less than half of the discrepancy, and the remainder lacks a known reason. V and J calls and clone size are copied from that table; D and trimming were computed from the DNA. Present in this sample are about 81,000 clones, about 94% of which were seen just once. 1.2% to 1.5% of the sample lies in the top ten.

This chain joins TRBV7-9 to TRBJ2-1, with 9 bases aligning to TRBD1. Sequencing input: naive CD4+ T cells from blood. What this sample's cell subset or site label stands for: CD45RO-negative CD62L-positive naive CD4 T cells. This TCR was recovered from a person between 25 and 70 years old in good health. The nucleotides read TGTGCCAGCAGCCCCGGACAGGGGAAGGGTGGGAATGAGCAGTTCTTC. Translated, it gives CASSPGQGKGGNEQFF.